Listed here are 7 T cell receptor beta chains from one sample, sequenced in a study of Graves' ophthalmopathy and Graves' hyperthyroidism. Amplified TCR beta CDR3 regions were obtained using RNA transcripts as template. Second-round multiplex PCR came after first-round RT-PCR with HTBI primers. One entry per CDR3 protein, called by TCRdb with MiXCR from the multiplex PCR reads. The data show 340,000 or so distinct CDR3 sequences, about a sixth seen once. Sequenced input: peripheral blood. The receptors were sampled from an adult man with Graves' ophthalmopathy.

This clonotype was counted once. V and J are TRBV7-8 and TRBJ1-1; 7 bases are a match to TRBD1. The CDR3 consists of 15 residues. The J segment lost 3 bases and the V segment lost 4 bases, leaving 8 bases of the junction unmatched. From germline, CDR1 is SGHVS and CDR2 FQNEAQ. CDR3 amino acids: CASSWGRTGDTEAFF. CDR3 DNA sequence: TGTGCCAGCAGCTGGGGAAGAACAGGGGACACTGAAGCTTTCTTT.

The table lists this clonotype with many counts. The V call is TRBV29-1, the J call TRBJ1-5; perhaps TRBD1 as D (6 bases). V was clipped by 4 bases and J by 3 bases, with 13 bases between them. This CDR3 is 14 amino acids long. Germline V CDR1 and CDR2: SQVTM, ANQGSEA. CDR3 bases: TGCAGCGTTGTGACAGGAAAAAACAATCAGCCCCAGCATTTT. This gives the protein CSVVTGKNNQPQHF. Using reference TRBV29-1 and TRBJ1-5 for the parts outside the CDR3, the full variable domain is SAVISQKPSRDICQRGTSLTIQCQVDSQVTMMFWYRQQPGQSLTLIATANQGSEATYESGFVIDKFPISRPNLTFSTLTVSNMSPEDSSIYLCSVVTGKNNQPQHFGDGTRLSIL.

This clonotype has a single count. This chain joins TRBV19 and TRBJ1-2, with D possibly matching TRBD1 (5 bases). The germline CDR1 and CDR2 sequences are LNHDA and SQIVND (reference sequence). V shed 10 bases and J shed 4 bases, with 16 bases lying between them. This CDR3 spans 13 amino acids. The CDR3 sequence: CATEWAGSYGYTF. CDR3 coding DNA: TGTGCCACCGAGTGGGCAGGGTCCTATGGCTACACCTTC.

This clonotype came up many times. This may be a read error: a much more frequent sequence differs by one nucleotide. V usage is TRBV25-1 and J usage is TRBJ2-7; D ambiguous. The germline V and J ends were trimmed by 4 bases and 3 bases, with 4 bases remaining between them. Germline lookup yields CDR1 MGHDK and CDR2 SYGVNS. This CDR3 is built from 11 residues. As DNA, the CDR3 is TGTGCCAGCAGTGCCCACTACGAGCAGTACTTC. It translates to CASSAHYEQYF.

Many counts were recorded for this clonotype. V gene TRBV9 combines with J gene TRBJ1-6; perhaps TRBD1 as D (5 bases). The V end lost 4 bases, the J end lost 8 bases, and 13 bases lay between the germline ends. Germline V lookup: CDR1 SGDLS, CDR2 YYNGEE. This CDR3 comprises 14 residues. DNA of the CDR3: TGTGCCAGCAGCCCTCCGGGGGGTTATTCACCCCTCCACTTT. Translation: CASSPPGGYSPLHF.

The V gene is TRBV6-5, the J gene TRBJ1-2; 7 bases align to TRBD1. The germline gives CDR1 MNHEY, CDR2 SVGAGI. V dropped 6 bases and J dropped 4; count of bases not matched to a gene: 14. The CDR3 spans 16 residues. The chain's CDR3 is CASRYHQGGGGYGYTF. The DNA of the CDR3 is TGTGCCAGCAGATACCATCAAGGGGGCGGTGGCTATGGCTACACCTTC.

Worth noting for this clonotype: This clone may be a read error of a much larger clone one base away. The chain combines TRBV12-3 or TRBV12-4 with TRBJ1-6, with TRBD1 as a possible D gene (5 bases). CDR3 length equals 14 residues. The V end was cut by 7 bases, the J end by 5 bases, with 12 bases between. CDR3 loop: CASTRDSHNSPLHF. As DNA, the CDR3 is TGTGCCAGCACCAGGGACTCTCATAATTCACCCCTCCACTTT.